This T cell receptor (beta chain) was obtained from a study of human T cells and chemical hapten exposure. Time point of the sample: pre-sensitization, week 0. Treatment in this sample: therapeutic diphenylcyclopropenone sensitization with weekly scalp DPC. Trimming removed 2 bases at V and 3 bases at J, with 13 bases between. CDR1 and CDR2 (germline): LGHDT, YNNKEL (reference sequence). This CDR3 has 15 residues. TCRdb reanalysed the RACE reads using MiXCR and keeps one entry per CDR3 protein. The table lists tens of thousands of distinct CDR3 sequences, roughly a tenth of them singletons. The source material was whole blood, sampled in connection with sensitization to the hapten diphenylcyclopropenone (DPC). This rearrangement joins TRBV3-1 to TRBJ1-1, with a possible D match to TRBD1 (6 bases). This sequence originates from a man aged 40-49 years with alopecia areata. Some clones in this sample may be carry-over from other donors' samples. The CDR3 DNA follows: TGTGCCAGCAGCCAAAGGGGGGCCGACTACACTGAAGCTTTCTTT. It is translated as CASSQRGADYTEAFF.